This TCR beta chain emerged from a study of OX40 agonist ivuxolimab in advanced cancers. As for the study more broadly: Ivuxolimab was an agonistic, fully human IgG2 monoclonal antibody directed against OX40 (CD134), a costimulatory receptor. Intravenous ivuxolimab was administered to patients every 2 weeks at six dose levels: 0.01, 0.1, 0.3, 1.5, 3 and 10 mg/kg. A male proportion of nearly 85% and a mean age of about 60 years, ranging from roughly 23 to 80, were recorded for the dose-escalation cohort. Among the roughly 52 dose-escalation patients, approximately 20 had hepatocellular carcinoma, roughly 15 melanoma, 9 renal cell carcinoma and 9 head and neck cancer. The purpose of peripheral TCRbeta sequencing was to test whether ivuxolimab changed TCR sequence diversity and led to clonal T-cell expansion. Patients were allowed to have had prior anti-PD-1, anti-PD-L1 or anti-CTLA-4 therapy, and approximately 40% of the dose-escalation patients had previously received checkpoint inhibitors. The paper covers the monotherapy dose-escalation part of the phase I ivuxolimab trial, which included N of about 56 patients. Partial responses were achieved by three dose-escalation patients, of whom one had hepatocellular carcinoma and two had cutaneous melanoma. Overall study results and their limits: Partial responders in the 0.1-3.0 mg/kg groups had among the lowest normalized peripheral clonal expansion, especially among CD8+ T cells. Antigen specificity was not determined for the clonally expanded peripheral T cells. On average, CD8+ T cells showed more expanded clones than CD4+ T cells after ivuxolimab. Low levels of normalized T-cell clonal expansion were also shown by some nonresponding patients. Clonal expansion of both CD4+ and CD8+ blood T cells was observed from baseline to week 6 at doses 0.1 to 3.0 mg/kg.

Concerning this clone: It lacks a known antigen. There are no base qualities to consult, and no much larger clone falls within one base.

Genomic DNA was isolated from the sorted cells so that the TCRbeta CDR3 region could be sequenced. The immunoSEQ Assay was used to sequence the TCRbeta CDR3 regions. Sourced from immuneACCESS, this table was stored by TCRdb with only in-frame sequences that have V and J called. A share of the clones is absent; for the studies checked, an unresolved V gene accounts for under half, and the remainder has no known explanation. Counted in this sample were some 69,000 clones; around nine tenths of them appeared once. The ten largest clones add up to 0.5% to 0.55% of the sample. Patients with a history of autoimmune disease or receiving systemic immunosuppression were excluded from the trial. Peripheral blood for TCR sequencing was drawn from every dose cohort at baseline, at cycle 4 day 1 and at cycle 7 day 1. The samples were drawn from a first-in-human, open-label, multicenter phase I dose-escalation trial of ivuxolimab. Adults with locally advanced or metastatic head and neck squamous cell, hepatocellular, melanoma or renal cell carcinoma were enrolled in the trial. Before TCR sequencing, CD4+ T cells and CD8+ T cells from peripheral blood were sorted into separate populations.

The TCR sequence derives from an adult with an advanced solid tumor such as melanoma, head and neck, liver or kidney cancer. The input for sequencing was CD4+ or CD8+ T cells sorted from blood, taken in a trial of the OX40 agonist ivuxolimab.

Read as DNA, the sequence is TGTGCCAGCAGTGTGGGGGTAGATACGCAGTATTTT. The translation is CASSVGVDTQYF. This receptor chain uses TRBV2 and TRBJ2-3; the D call could be TRBD1 or TRBD2, with each sharing 5 bases. V is shortened by 4 bases, J by 5 bases, and the region joining them spans 7 bases. CDR1 and CDR2, per the germline V gene, are SNHLY and FYNNEI. From the cysteine through the phenylalanine, the CDR3 covers 12 amino acids. Here the CDR3 DNA is all that survives: 36 bases in frame from base 1.